This entry describes one TCR beta chain. This clonotype was seen ten or more times. No base qualities exist here, and no much larger clone lies one base off it. The label giving this sample's treatment or condition can be read as: live attenuated yellow fever vaccine strain. PBMCs were isolated from peripheral blood using a standard Ficoll-Paque protocol. RNA from sorted memory subsets was extracted with the RNeasy Micro Kit. Looking up the germline V gene (reference sequence) yields CDR1 DFQATT and CDR2 SNEGSKA. Trimmed from V: 2 bases; trimmed from J: 3 bases; junction bases lacking a gene match: 6. Spanning cysteine to valine, the CDR3 consists of 14 amino acids. The CDR3 DNA has 42 bases and is translated from base 1. Synthesis of TCR cDNA relied on 5'RACE template switching, a step that introduced a universal primer site along with unique molecular identifiers. Priming of cDNA synthesis was performed from both the TCR alpha and TCR beta constant segments. Library amplification used two PCR steps, and the second PCR step added sample barcodes and sequencing adapters. Sequencing of libraries was performed on Illumina HiSeq 2500 (2x100 bp) or NovaSeq (2x150 bp). Per the source publication's procedure: MIGEC handled demultiplexing of reads and collapsing into UMI consensus sequences, while MiXCR performed V(D)J alignment. Clonotypes responding to the vaccine were identified with edgeR on replicate PBMC samples, with the criteria of FDR below 0.01 and a log2 fold change above 5 up to day 15. Each bulk clonotype received a CD4 or CD8 identity based on whether the sequenced CD4 or CD8 repertoire contained that clonotype at higher abundance. To estimate the distribution of each clone across memory phenotypes, clonotype frequencies in memory subsets were weighted by FACS-sorted cell numbers. TCRdb itself trimmed the public reads at Q25 with fastp, ran MiXCR and retained productive beta chains. Merged by CDR3 protein, the rows form single entries marked with the most common genes and DNA. The V and J calls were determined by TCRdb, not by the authors. For this sample the table gives tens of thousands of distinct CDR3 sequences, of which approximately 6.6% were detected only once. The ten largest clones add up to 20% to 25% of the sample.

The sample is drawn from a study of T cells after yellow fever vaccination (dated by TCRdb to about 2019). Context from the whole study: Memory subsets (EM, EMRA, CM and Tscm) were sorted on a BD FACS Aria III using CD3, CD45RA, CCR7 and CD95 staining. Libraries from fractions with low cell numbers were prepared with the SMART-Seq v4 Ultra Low Input RNA kit. Bulk TCR alpha and beta repertoires were sequenced longitudinally to track T-cell clones before and after primary and booster YFV17D yellow fever vaccination. Two healthy male donors made up the cohort, one aged 18 to 30 years and the other aged 30 to 40 years. Blood samples were taken at several timepoints before and after primary and secondary immunization, and bulk PBMC replicates and cell subsets were isolated. Memory subsets were sorted on days 0, 15 and 45 and at 18 months following primary vaccination, and on days 0, 15 and 45 following the 30-year booster.

Study-level results and caveats: A small fraction of clonotypes showed up in both the CD4 and CD8 compartments, probably as a result of convergent recombination. Computational filtering was required because FACS-sorted repertoires could contain abundant contaminating clonotypes from the bulk population. Compared with the primary T-cell response, the secondary T-cell response was weaker but faster, peaking on day 5 rather than day 15. In the sorted memory subsets on day 0, nearly all of the vaccine-responding clonotypes fell below detection. After the booster, most of the clones that had expanded following primary vaccination were detected again (96% of CD4 and around 90% of CD8), which suggests that memory was broadly maintained. Because the study included only a couple of donors, the extent to which the findings can be generalized is limited.

Recombination joined TRBV20-1 with TRBJ2-7, with 8 bases matching TRBD1. The receptor's source is a man younger than 35 who received the YFV17D yellow fever vaccine. Sequenced here: PBMCs, either bulk or a sorted T-cell subset (CD4+, CD8+, memory, or dextramer-sorted; not recorded which), sampled on the day of the first yellow fever vaccination. DNA sequence: TGCAGTGCTAGACCACCGGACAGGGACTACGAGCAGTACGTC. The translation is CSARPPDRDYEQYV.